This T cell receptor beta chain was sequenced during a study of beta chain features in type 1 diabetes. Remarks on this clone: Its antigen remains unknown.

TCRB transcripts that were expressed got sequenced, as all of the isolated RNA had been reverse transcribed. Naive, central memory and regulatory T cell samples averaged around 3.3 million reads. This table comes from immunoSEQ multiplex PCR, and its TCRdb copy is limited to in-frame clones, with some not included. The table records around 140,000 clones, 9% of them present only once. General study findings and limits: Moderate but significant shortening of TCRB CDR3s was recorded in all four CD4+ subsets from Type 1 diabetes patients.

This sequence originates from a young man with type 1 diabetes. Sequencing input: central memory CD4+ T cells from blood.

The CDR3 DNA sequence: TGTGCCAGCAGCACCCTAACAGGAGGGGACTATGGCTACACCTTC. It is translated as CASSTLTGGDYGYTF. V usage is TRBV9 and J usage is TRBJ1-2, with a possible D match to TRBD1 (5 bases). With 4 bases removed from V and 3 bases from J, the gap between germline ends came to 16 bases. The CDR3 loop spans 15 amino acids. Germline CDR1 is SGDLS and CDR2 is YYNGEE.